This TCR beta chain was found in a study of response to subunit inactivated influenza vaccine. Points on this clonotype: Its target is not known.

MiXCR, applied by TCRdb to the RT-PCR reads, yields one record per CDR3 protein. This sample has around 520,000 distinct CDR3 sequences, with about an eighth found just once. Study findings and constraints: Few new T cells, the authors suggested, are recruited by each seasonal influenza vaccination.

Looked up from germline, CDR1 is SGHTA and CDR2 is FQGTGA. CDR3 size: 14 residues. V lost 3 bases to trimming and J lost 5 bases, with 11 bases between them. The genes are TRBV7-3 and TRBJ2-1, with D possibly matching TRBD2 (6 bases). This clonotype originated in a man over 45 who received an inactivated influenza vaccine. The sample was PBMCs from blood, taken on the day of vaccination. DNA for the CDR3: TGTGCCAGCAGCTTCGGGGGTCTAGACAATGAGCAGTTCTTC. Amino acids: CASSFGGLDNEQFF.